These 11 T cell receptor beta chains originate from one sample sequenced in a study of blood T cell repertoires in COVID-19. Assay: immunoSEQ multiplex PCR; the TCRdb copy retains only in-frame clones and omits some. Of roughly 78,000 clones listed, about nine tenths were seen once; the top ten hold roughly 2%. The sample comprised peripheral blood. The receptors originated from a woman aged 60-75 years with acute or convalescent COVID-19.

V gene TRBV27 combines with J gene TRBJ1-4; 12 bases map to TRBD1. The CDR3 covers 16 residues. The trim removed 2 bases at V and 8 bases at J, leaving 6 bases unmatched. Germline assignment: CDR1 MNHEY and CDR2 SMNVEV (reference sequence). Here the CDR3 reads CASSLGLGQGAEKLFF. The CDR3, as DNA: TGTGCCAGCAGTTTAGGGTTGGGACAGGGGGCAGAAAAACTGTTTTTT.

The chain joins TRBV19 to TRBJ1-5, with D maybe TRBD1 (6 bases). V lost 3 bases, J lost 7 bases, and 13 bases lay in between. There are 14 residues in the CDR3. Per the germline V gene, CDR1 is LNHDA and CDR2 is SQIVND (reference sequence). The CDR3 is CASSMGAGGQPQHF. The DNA for the CDR3 is TGTGCCAGTAGTATGGGGGCAGGCGGCCAGCCCCAGCATTTT.

The chain is built from TRBV28 and TRBJ2-5; 10 bases fit TRBD2. The CDR3 has 15 amino acids. Per the germline V gene, CDR1 is MDHEN and CDR2 is SYDVKM. Losses at the gene ends were 5 bases for V and 2 bases for J; bases not matched to a gene: 5. The DNA of the CDR3 is TGTGCCAGCAGTCATCTTAGCGGGGGGCAAGAGACCCAGTACTTC. It encodes CASSHLSGGQETQYF.

This clone was seen a handful of times. This chain joins TRBV7-2 and TRBJ2-2; the D gene is possibly TRBD2 (6 bases). In germline, CDR1 is SGHTA, CDR2 FQGNSA. V dropped 5 bases and J dropped 1 base, with 14 bases sitting between them. The length of the CDR3 is 16 residues. The CDR3 is CASSPTARGNTGELFF. The CDR3 DNA reads as TGTGCCAGCAGCCCAACAGCGCGGGGGAACACCGGGGAGCTGTTTTTT.

This clone was found a few times. This chain links TRBV6-5 with TRBJ1-1, with D possibly matching TRBD1 (6 bases). In germline, CDR1 is MNHEY, CDR2 SVGAGI. Trimming removed 6 bases at V and 4 bases at J, with 12 bases between. The CDR3 covers 13 residues. CDR3 sequence reads: CASRAGVTTEAFF. The CDR3, as DNA: TGTGCCAGCAGGGCAGGGGTGACCACTGAAGCTTTCTTT.

The chain is built from TRBV30 and TRBJ1-1, with a weak D call TRBD1 (6 bases). Germline values: CDR1 GTSNPN, CDR2 SVGIG (reference sequence). The V gene lost 5 bases and the J gene lost 0 bases, with 13 bases spanning the gap. The length of the CDR3 is 14 residues. The CDR3, as DNA: TGTGCCTGGGACCGGACAGACATGAACACTGAAGCTTTCTTT. Translated, it gives CAWDRTDMNTEAFF.

This chain uses TRBV2 with TRBJ1-5; no clear D gene. This CDR3 region has 13 residues. The V gene lost 8 bases and the J gene lost 4 bases, with 12 bases spanning the gap. The germline V gene has CDR1 SNHLY and CDR2 FYNNEI. The CDR3 nucleotides are TGTGCCAGCGGTATGAGCCGGAATCAGCCCCAGCATTTT. This codes for CASGMSRNQPQHF. The entire variable domain, with the rest obtained from reference TRBV2 and TRBJ1-5, is as follows: EPEVTQTPSHQVTQMGQEVILRCVPISNHLYFYWYRQILGQKVEFLVSFYNNEISEKSEIFDDQFSVERPDGSNFTLKIRSTKLEDSAMYFCASGMSRNQPQHFGDGTRLSIL.

The rearrangement uses TRBV9 and TRBJ2-3; 7 bases match TRBD1. Germline CDR1 SGDLS, CDR2 YYNGEE. The CDR3 totals 16 residues. The J segment lost 4 bases and the V segment lost 3 bases, leaving 11 bases of the junction unmatched. The CDR3 reads CASSAAGTEIPDTQYF. The CDR3 DNA reads as TGTGCCAGCAGCGCCGCCGGGACAGAGATACCAGATACGCAGTATTTT.

The rearrangement uses TRBV27 and TRBJ2-7, with 7 bases fitting TRBD1. CDR1 is MNHEY, CDR2 SMNVEV, per germline (reference sequence). With 5 bases clipped from V and 1 base from J, the junction kept 17 bases outside the gene matches. This CDR3 has 18 residues. The CDR3 coding sequence is TGTGCCAGCAGTCCTACCCCATTAGGACAGGCGGTGTCCTACGAGCAGTACTTC. It specifies CASSPTPLGQAVSYEQYF.

V is TRBV7-9 and J is TRBJ2-2; D remains ambiguous. V was shortened by 4 bases and J by 2 bases, with 2 bases between the two germline ends. Germline V gene lookup returns CDR1 SEHNR and CDR2 FQNEAQ (reference sequence). The length of the CDR3 is 12 residues. CDR3 sequence (DNA): TGTGCCAGCAGCTCAAACACCGGGGAGCTGTTTTTT. Amino acid sequence: CASSSNTGELFF. The full variable domain, in which reference TRBV7-9 and TRBJ2-2 provide the parts outside the CDR3, is DTGVSQNPRHKITKRGQNVTFRCDPISEHNRLYWYRQTLGQGPEFLTYFQNEAQLEKSRLLSDRFSAERPKGSFSTLEIQRTEQGDSAMYLCASSSNTGELFFGEGSRLTVL.

As DNA, the CDR3 is TGTGCCAGCAGCTTTGGGACAGGCCAAAAACTGTTTTTT. It yields the protein CASSFGTGQKLFF. V usage is TRBV7-9 and J usage is TRBJ1-4; 8 nucleotides match TRBD1. This CDR3 is built from 13 residues. In germline, CDR1 is SEHNR, CDR2 FQNEAQ (reference sequence). With 3 bases clipped from V and 9 bases from J, the junction kept 3 bases outside the gene matches.